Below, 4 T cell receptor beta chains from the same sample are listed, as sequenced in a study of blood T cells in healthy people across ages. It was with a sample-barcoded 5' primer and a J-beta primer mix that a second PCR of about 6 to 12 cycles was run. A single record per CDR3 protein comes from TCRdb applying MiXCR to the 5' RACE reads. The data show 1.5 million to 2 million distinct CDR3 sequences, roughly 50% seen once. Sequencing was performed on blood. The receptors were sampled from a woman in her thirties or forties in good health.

The CDR3 protein is CASSSPSKRGEAFF. The CDR3 nucleotides are TGTGCCAGCAGCTCTCCTAGTAAGAGGGGTGAAGCTTTCTTT. The chain has TRBV7-2 and TRBJ1-1; D may be TRBD1 (5 bases). Germline V gene sequence: CDR1 SGHTA, CDR2 FQGNSA. The length of the CDR3 is 14 residues. V dropped 4 bases and J dropped 7 bases, with 16 bases sitting between them. The entire variable domain, with the rest obtained from reference TRBV7-2 and TRBJ1-1, is as follows: GAGVSQSPSNKVTEKGKDVELRCDPISGHTALYWYRQSLGQGLEFLIYFQGNSAPDKSGLPSDRFSAERTGGSVSTLTIQRTQQEDSAVYLCASSSPSKRGEAFFGQGTRLTVV.

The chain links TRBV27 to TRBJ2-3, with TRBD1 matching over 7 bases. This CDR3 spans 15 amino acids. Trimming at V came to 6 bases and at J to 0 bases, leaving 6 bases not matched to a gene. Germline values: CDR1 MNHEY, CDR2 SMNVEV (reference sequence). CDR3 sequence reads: CASSVRGQSTDTQYF. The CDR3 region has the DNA TGTGCCAGCAGCGTGAGGGGACAGAGCACAGATACGCAGTATTTT.

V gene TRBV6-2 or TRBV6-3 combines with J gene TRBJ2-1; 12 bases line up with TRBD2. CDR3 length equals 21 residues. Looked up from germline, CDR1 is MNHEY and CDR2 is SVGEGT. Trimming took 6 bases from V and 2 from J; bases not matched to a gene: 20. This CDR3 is CASSGLAGNQLTSSTYNEQFF. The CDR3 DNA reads TGTGCCAGCAGCGGACTAGCGGGGAACCAATTGACCTCGAGCACCTACAATGAGCAGTTCTTC.

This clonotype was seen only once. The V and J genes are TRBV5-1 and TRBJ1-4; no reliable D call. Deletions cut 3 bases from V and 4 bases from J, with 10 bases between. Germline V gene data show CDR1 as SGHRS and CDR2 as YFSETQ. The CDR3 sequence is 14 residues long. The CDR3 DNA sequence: TGCGCCAGCAGCTACGGACGGAATAATGAAAAACTGTTTTTT. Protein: CASSYGRNNEKLFF.